This T cell receptor (beta chain) was observed in a study of OX40 agonist ivuxolimab in advanced cancers. Study summary: Prior checkpoint blockade (anti-PD-1, anti-PD-L1 or anti-CTLA-4) was permitted; roughly 40% had it. Study observations and caveats: Certain nonresponders additionally had low normalized T-cell clonal expansion.

Concerning this clone: Its antigen remains unidentified.

Autoimmune disease history or systemic immunosuppression disqualified patients. Clones were read by immunoSEQ multiplex PCR, and TCRdb kept only the in-frame ones, dropping some. Here the sample spans tens of thousands of clones, more than 70% being singletons. Trimming removed 7 bases from V and 6 bases from J, with 10 bases in between. Germline V lookup: CDR1 MNHNS, CDR2 SASEGT. The CDR3 covers 12 residues. V and J are TRBV6-1 and TRBJ1-5, with D hard to call. This receptor was taken from an adult with an advanced solid tumor such as melanoma, head and neck, liver or kidney cancer. This specimen consisted of CD4+ or CD8+ T cells sorted from blood, obtained in a trial of the OX40 agonist ivuxolimab. CDR3 residues: CASTRRGQPQHF. The CDR3, as DNA: TGTGCCAGCACCCGCCGAGGTCAGCCCCAGCATTTT.